The rows below give T cell receptor beta chains drawn from one sample of a study of T cell responses to AZD1222 COVID-19 vaccine. Here immunoSEQ multiplex PCR was the method, and the copy in TCRdb shows in-frame clones only, minus some. The repertoire has about 180,000 clones, 85% to 90% of them found once; the top ten carry more than 9%. This specimen consisted of peripheral blood, obtained 28 days after the second AZD1222 dose. The receptors come from an adult who received the AZD1222 COVID-19 vaccine. CDR3s include the opening cysteine and the closing phenylalanine or tryptophan. A D gene is named only where the DNA matches it firmly. Only part of the rows carry a size: once, few, many, or a class if the clone is expanded.

j_call: TRBJ1-2; clone_size: NA; v_call: TRBV9; d_call: TRBD1; cdr3_nt: TGTGCCAGCAGCATAAGGTCCCAGGGGGCAGATGGCTACACCTTC; cdr3_aa: CASSIRSQGADGYTF
j_call: TRBJ1-1; clone_size: once; v_call: TRBV3-1/TRBV3-2; d_call: TRBD1; cdr3_nt: TGTGCCAGCAGGTCAAGTTGGGCAGGGGGCGCTGAAGCTTTCTTT; cdr3_aa: CASRSSWAGGAEAFF
j_call: TRBJ1-2; clone_size: few; v_call: TRBV19; d_call: TRBD1; cdr3_nt: TGTGCCAGTAGTCGCGGACAGGGTCCAGTAGCTAACTATGGCTACACCTTC; cdr3_aa: CASSRGQGPVANYGYTF
j_call: TRBJ1-5; clone_size: NA; v_call: TRBV19; d_call: NA; cdr3_nt: TGTGCCAGTAGGGGTGAGACAGGCTTCAGTTATCAGCCCCAGCATTTT; cdr3_aa: CASRGETGFSYQPQHF
j_call: TRBJ1-5; clone_size: NA; v_call: TRBV7-9; d_call: NA; cdr3_nt: TGTGCCAGCAGCTTAGACGGGGTGGTGAATCAGCCCCAGCATTTT; cdr3_aa: CASSLDGVVNQPQHF
j_call: TRBJ2-1; clone_size: NA; v_call: TRBV7-9; d_call: TRBD2; cdr3_nt: TGTGCCAGCAGCTTACCCCTCGGGCTAGCGGGGGGGAATGAGCAGTTCTTC; cdr3_aa: CASSLPLGLAGGNEQFF
j_call: TRBJ2-5; clone_size: NA; v_call: TRBV5-5; d_call: TRBD2; cdr3_nt: TGTGCCAGCAGCTTTTTGAGCGGGGATGTGACCCAGTACTTC; cdr3_aa: CASSFLSGDVTQYF
j_call: TRBJ2-1; clone_size: once; v_call: TRBV3-1/TRBV3-2; d_call: TRBD2; cdr3_nt: TGTGCCAGCAGCCAAGAAGGGAAACTAGCGGGGGACAGCTCCTACAATGAGCAGTTCTTC; cdr3_aa: CASSQEGKLAGDSSYNEQFF
j_call: TRBJ1-3; clone_size: NA; v_call: TRBV4-3; d_call: NA; cdr3_nt: TGCGCCAGCAGCCAAGATGAATCAGGGCTCTCTGGAAACACCATATATTTT; cdr3_aa: CASSQDESGLSGNTIYF
j_call: TRBJ1-2; clone_size: NA; v_call: TRBV7-9; d_call: NA; cdr3_nt: TGTGCCAGCAGCCGATCGGGACACGATAACTATGGCTACACCTTC; cdr3_aa: CASSRSGHDNYGYTF
j_call: TRBJ1-4; clone_size: NA; v_call: TRBV9; d_call: NA; cdr3_nt: TGTGCCAGCAGCCCAAGAGGGGACCCACTAAATGAAAAACTGTTTTTT; cdr3_aa: CASSPRGDPLNEKLFF
j_call: TRBJ1-4; clone_size: NA; v_call: TRBV6-5; d_call: NA; cdr3_nt: TGTGCCAGCAGTTACGGGACACTAACTAATGAAAAACTGTTTTTT; cdr3_aa: CASSYGTLTNEKLFF
j_call: TRBJ2-3; clone_size: NA; v_call: TRBV11-1; d_call: TRBD1; cdr3_nt: TGTGCCAGCAGCTCGGGACAGGGGCTAAGCACAGATACGCAGTATTTT; cdr3_aa: CASSSGQGLSTDTQYF
j_call: TRBJ2-6; clone_size: NA; v_call: TRBV7-2; d_call: TRBD1; cdr3_nt: TGTGCCAGCAGCTTAGGGCAGGGGGCCCACGGGAGGGCCAACGTCCTGACTTTC; cdr3_aa: CASSLGQGAHGRANVLTF
j_call: TRBJ2-5; clone_size: once; v_call: TRBV6-2/TRBV6-3; d_call: TRBD2; cdr3_nt: TGTGCCAGCAGTACAGCGGGGCCAGAGACCCAGTACTTC; cdr3_aa: CASSTAGPETQYF
j_call: TRBJ2-3; clone_size: NA; v_call: TRBV30; d_call: NA; cdr3_nt: TGTGCCTGGAGTGTAGGGGGCACAGATACGCAGTATTTT; cdr3_aa: CAWSVGGTDTQYF
j_call: TRBJ1-1; clone_size: NA; v_call: TRBV3-1/TRBV3-2; d_call: NA; cdr3_nt: TGTGCCAGCAGCCATCAATTGAGGGGGGCCGCTGAAGCTTTCTTT; cdr3_aa: CASSHQLRGAAEAFF
j_call: TRBJ2-7; clone_size: NA; v_call: TRBV10-1; d_call: NA; cdr3_nt: TGCGCCAGCAGTGCGTTGGTCTCCTACGAGCAGTACTTC; cdr3_aa: CASSALVSYEQYF
j_call: TRBJ2-5; clone_size: NA; v_call: TRBV14; d_call: TRBD1; cdr3_nt: TGTGCCAGCAGCCCGGACAGGGGTTATTTGGAGACCCAGTACTTC; cdr3_aa: CASSPDRGYLETQYF
j_call: TRBJ1-6; clone_size: NA; v_call: TRBV6-5; d_call: TRBD1; cdr3_nt: TGTGCCAGCAGGGACAGGGAGATTTCACCCCTCCACTTT; cdr3_aa: CASRDREISPLHF
j_call: TRBJ1-1; clone_size: NA; v_call: TRBV6-1; d_call: NA; cdr3_nt: TGTGCCAGCAGTCCCCTGTGGAACACTGAAGCTTTCTTT; cdr3_aa: CASSPLWNTEAFF
j_call: TRBJ2-3; clone_size: NA; v_call: TRBV11-2; d_call: NA; cdr3_nt: TGTGCCAGCAGCCCCCGGGGGGCTGATACGCAGTATTTT; cdr3_aa: CASSPRGADTQYF
j_call: TRBJ1-2; clone_size: few; v_call: TRBV21-1; d_call: NA; cdr3_nt: TGTGCCAGCAGTAACCCCAGGGGTTGCTATGGCTACACCTTC; cdr3_aa: CASSNPRGCYGYTF
j_call: TRBJ1-1; clone_size: NA; v_call: TRBV12-3/TRBV12-4; d_call: NA; cdr3_nt: TGTGCCAGCAACGTGGGGGGGACTGAAGCTTTCTTT; cdr3_aa: CASNVGGTEAFF
j_call: TRBJ1-6; clone_size: NA; v_call: TRBV14; d_call: NA; cdr3_nt: TGTGCCAGCAGCACAAGATTGGGGAGCTCCTATAATTCACCCCTCCACTTT; cdr3_aa: CASSTRLGSSYNSPLHF
j_call: TRBJ2-7; clone_size: NA; v_call: TRBV6-2/TRBV6-3; d_call: TRBD2; cdr3_nt: TGTGCCAGCAGTTACAACGGGGGGGCCTACGAGCAGTACTTC; cdr3_aa: CASSYNGGAYEQYF
j_call: TRBJ2-5; clone_size: once; v_call: TRBV29-1; d_call: TRBD2; cdr3_nt: TGCAGCGTTGGCCCAGCGGGGGGAAGAGAGACCCAGTACTTC; cdr3_aa: CSVGPAGGRETQYF
j_call: TRBJ2-4; clone_size: NA; v_call: TRBV30; d_call: NA; cdr3_nt: TGTGCCTGGAGTGACGGGGGTATTCAGTACTTC; cdr3_aa: CAWSDGGIQYF
j_call: TRBJ2-2; clone_size: few; v_call: TRBV7-3; d_call: TRBD2; cdr3_nt: TGTGCCAGCAGCTTATTTTCTCCTAGCGGAAACACCGGGGAGCTGTTTTTT; cdr3_aa: CASSLFSPSGNTGELFF
j_call: TRBJ1-1; clone_size: once; v_call: TRBV28; d_call: TRBD1; cdr3_nt: TGTGCCAGCAGTCCCCGACAGGGAATGGGGACCACTGAAGCTTTCTTT; cdr3_aa: CASSPRQGMGTTEAFF
j_call: TRBJ2-5; clone_size: once; v_call: TRBV24-1; d_call: TRBD1; cdr3_nt: TGTGCCACCGGGACAGGACAATCCCGGGAGACCCAGTACTTC; cdr3_aa: CATGTGQSRETQYF
j_call: TRBJ2-3; clone_size: NA; v_call: TRBV7-9; d_call: NA; cdr3_nt: TGTGCCAGCAGCTTAGATGGGATCACAGATACGCAGTATTTT; cdr3_aa: CASSLDGITDTQYF
j_call: TRBJ2-1; clone_size: once; v_call: TRBV5-5; d_call: NA; cdr3_nt: TGTGCCAGCAGCTTAACGTCTGATGAGCAGTTCTTC; cdr3_aa: CASSLTSDEQFF
j_call: TRBJ1-1; clone_size: NA; v_call: TRBV7-9; d_call: TRBD1; cdr3_nt: TGTGCCAGCGGGACAGTCTACACTGAAGCTTTCTTT; cdr3_aa: CASGTVYTEAFF
j_call: TRBJ1-6; clone_size: NA; v_call: TRBV3-1/TRBV3-2; d_call: NA; cdr3_nt: TGTGCCAGCAGCCCACAGGGTCCAGGGGTCTCACCCCTCCACTTT; cdr3_aa: CASSPQGPGVSPLHF
j_call: TRBJ1-6; clone_size: NA; v_call: TRBV14; d_call: TRBD1; cdr3_nt: TGTGCCAGCAGCCTGACAGGGGATAATTCACCCCTCCACTTT; cdr3_aa: CASSLTGDNSPLHF
j_call: TRBJ2-3; clone_size: NA; v_call: TRBV7-2; d_call: TRBD1; cdr3_nt: TGTGCCAGCAGCCACAACAGGGGAACAGATACGCAGTATTTT; cdr3_aa: CASSHNRGTDTQYF
j_call: TRBJ2-7; clone_size: few; v_call: TRBV12-3/TRBV12-4; d_call: NA; cdr3_nt: TGTGCCAGCAGTCTGGGCCCCGAGCAGTACTTC; cdr3_aa: CASSLGPEQYF